A selection of T cell receptor beta chains follows, all from one sample in a study of metastatic and nonmetastatic thyroid tumors. TCRdb re-called the PCR reads via MiXCR. The profile shows about 10,000 clones, approximately 33% of them singletons. The sequenced sample consisted of adjacent normal tissue. Receptors were obtained from a female donor with papillary thyroid cancer or a benign thyroid nodule (not recorded which). Some clones in this sample may be carry-over from other donors' samples. CDR3s include the opening cysteine and the closing phenylalanine or tryptophan. Fields, in order: D gene, clone size, J gene, V gene, CDR3 DNA, CDR3 protein. The D gene is left open where the match is weak. Some rows mark clone size as missing; the rest say once, few, many or name a class of expanded clone.

d_gene: -; abundance: -; j_gene: TRBJ1-1; v_gene: TRBV28; CDR3nt: TGTGCCAGCACCTCACCAGGTGTCAAGGCGGACACTGAAGCTTTCTTT; CDR3aa: CASTSPGVKADTEAFF
d_gene: -; abundance: medium-sized; j_gene: TRBJ2-1; v_gene: TRBV20-1; CDR3nt: TGCAGTGCTAGAAGTTACTCCTACAATGAGCAGTTCTTC; CDR3aa: CSARSYSYNEQFF
d_gene: TRBD1; abundance: -; j_gene: TRBJ2-7; v_gene: TRBV5-1; CDR3nt: TGCGCCAGCAGCTCCCAGGGGGCCTACGAGCAGTACTTC; CDR3aa: CASSSQGAYEQYF
d_gene: TRBD1; abundance: -; j_gene: TRBJ2-3; v_gene: TRBV11-2; CDR3nt: TGTGCCAGCAGCTTGGGACAGGGGGTAGATACGCAGTATTTT; CDR3aa: CASSLGQGVDTQYF
d_gene: -; abundance: -; j_gene: TRBJ1-5; v_gene: TRBV6-2/TRBV6-3; CDR3nt: TGTGCCACCAGATATACGGATCCTCAGCCCCCGCATTTT; CDR3aa: CATRYTDPQPPHF
d_gene: -; abundance: -; j_gene: TRBJ1-1; v_gene: TRBV28; CDR3nt: TGTGCCAGCAGTCTTGACAGGGAAGCTTTCTTT; CDR3aa: CASSLDREAFF
d_gene: -; abundance: few; j_gene: TRBJ2-7; v_gene: TRBV24-1; CDR3nt: TGTGCCACCAGCCGGATGAGGGGCAGGAGCCCTTACGGGCAGTACTTT; CDR3aa: CATSRMRGRSPYGQYF
d_gene: -; abundance: few; j_gene: TRBJ1-1; v_gene: TRBV27; CDR3nt: TGCGCCAACAGTTTAAGGCCCCCTCAGGGTAACACTGAAGCTTCCTTT; CDR3aa: CANSLRPPQGNTEASF
d_gene: TRBD1; abundance: -; j_gene: TRBJ1-6; v_gene: TRBV20-1; CDR3nt: TGCAGTGCTAGGGAGGGGGCCAATAATTCACCCCTCCACTTT; CDR3aa: CSAREGANNSPLHF
d_gene: -; abundance: few; j_gene: TRBJ2-7; v_gene: TRBV10-2; CDR3nt: TGCGCCAGCAGTCCTCGGGGGTACGAGCAGTACTTC; CDR3aa: CASSPRGYEQYF
d_gene: -; abundance: -; j_gene: TRBJ1-2; v_gene: TRBV3-1; CDR3nt: TGTGCCAGCAGCTCCTCCGGGACGTATGGCTACACCTTC; CDR3aa: CASSSSGTYGYTF